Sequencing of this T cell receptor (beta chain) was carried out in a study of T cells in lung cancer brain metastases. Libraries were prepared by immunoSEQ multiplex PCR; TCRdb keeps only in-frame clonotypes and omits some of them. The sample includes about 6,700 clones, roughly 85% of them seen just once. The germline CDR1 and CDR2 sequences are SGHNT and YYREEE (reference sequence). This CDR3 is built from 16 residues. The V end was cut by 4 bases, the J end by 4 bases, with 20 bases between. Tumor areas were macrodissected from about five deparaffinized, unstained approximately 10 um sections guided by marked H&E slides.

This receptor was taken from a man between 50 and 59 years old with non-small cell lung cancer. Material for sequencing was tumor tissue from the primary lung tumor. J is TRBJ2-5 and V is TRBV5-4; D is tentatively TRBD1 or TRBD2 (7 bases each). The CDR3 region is CASSGRGLVGGETQYF. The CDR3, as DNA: TGTGCCAGCAGCGGGAGGGGGCTAGTAGGGGGAGAGACCCAGTACTTC.